These T cell receptor beta chains were read from a single sample in a study of technical replicates of blood from a few donors. Sequencing was performed with immunoSEQ multiplex PCR; in TCRdb, only in-frame clones are kept and a portion is missing. The profile shows about 83,000 clones, approximately 92% of them singletons. The sample consisted of T cells isolated from PBMCs. The origin of the receptors is a human donor in good health. Each CDR3 is given with its conserved first and last residue. The D gene is left open where the match is weak. Clone size is not always given. Where it is, it says once, few, many or a class for expanded clones.

>TRBV6-1|TRBJ1-1|NA|NA
TGTGCCAGCAGTGATGAGAGCCGACAACTGAACACTGAAGCTTTCTTT
CASSDESRQLNTEAFF
>TRBV29-1|TRBJ1-2|NA|NA
TGCAGCGTTCTCCTACCCTCCCGTAACTATGGCTACACCTTC
CSVLLPSRNYGYTF
>TRBV28|TRBJ2-1|TRBD2|NA
TGTGCCAGCAGTAAGACTAGCGGGAGATCCTACAATGAGCAGTTCTTC
CASSKTSGRSYNEQFF
>TRBV6-5|TRBJ1-2|NA|NA
TGTGCCAGCAGTTTATTGGATTTAGGGAGGGAGGGCTACACCTTC
CASSLLDLGREGYTF
>TRBV5-1|TRBJ1-1|NA|NA
TGCGCCAGCAGCGGGGGCCTCGGGAACACTGAAGCTTTCTTT
CASSGGLGNTEAFF
>TRBV28|TRBJ2-7|NA|NA
TGTGCCAGCAGTTTCGGGGGACGAGTTACCTACGAGCAGTACTTC
CASSFGGRVTYEQYF
>TRBV19|TRBJ1-1|NA|NA
TGTGCCAGTATTAGCAGGGCCCCTGAAGCTTTCTTT
CASISRAPEAFF
>TRBV4-1|TRBJ2-1|NA|NA
TGCGCCAGCAGCCAAGTTAGAGAGCAGTTCTTC
CASSQVREQFF
>TRBV5-4|TRBJ2-3|TRBD1|NA
TGTGCCAGCAGCCTCCAGGGGGCAGATACGCAGTATTTT
CASSLQGADTQYF
>TRBV5-1|TRBJ2-1|NA|NA
TGCGCCAGCAGGGTGACTAGTTATGAGCAGTTCTTC
CASRVTSYEQFF
>TRBV19|TRBJ1-3|NA|NA
TGTGCCAGTAGTATTATCGACAGCTCTGGAAACACCATATATTTT
CASSIIDSSGNTIYF
>TRBV4-1|TRBJ2-1|TRBD2|NA
TGCGCCAGCAGCCAAGAGGGTCCGGGACTAGAGGGTGAGCAGTTCTTC
CASSQEGPGLEGEQFF
>TRBV4-1|TRBJ1-1|NA|NA
TGCGCCAGCAGCCGGGAAATAGGGGGGGTGAACACTGAAGCTTTCTTT
CASSREIGGVNTEAFF
>TRBV7-6|TRBJ2-1|NA|NA
TGTGCCAGCAGCTTTGGCCCCGGAGGGCGTGATGAGCAGTTCTTC
CASSFGPGGRDEQFF
>TRBV6-1|TRBJ1-5|TRBD1|NA
TGTGCCAGCAGGCAGGGGGCCTCCTTCAATCAGCCCCAGCATTTT
CASRQGASFNQPQHF
>TRBV7-8|TRBJ1-1|NA|NA
TGTGCCAGCAGCTTGGACACTAACACTGAAGCTTTCTTT
CASSLDTNTEAFF
>TRBV30|TRBJ1-1|NA|NA
TGTGCCTGGAGTCATCTGGGAGGGGCCACTGAAGCTTTCTTT
CAWSHLGGATEAFF
>TRBV28|TRBJ2-1|NA|NA
TGTGCCAGCAGTTTAGTCTCCTTATACAATGAGCAGTTCTTC
CASSLVSLYNEQFF
>TRBV5-6|TRBJ2-7|NA|NA
TGTGCCAGCAGCTCGCGACAGATGGGAAGTACTGTCGAGCAGTACTTC
CASSSRQMGSTVEQYF
>TRBV11-1|TRBJ2-3|TRBD2|NA
TGTGCCAGCACCGCCGTCTTATTAGCGGGGCCAGATACGCAGTATTTT
CASTAVLLAGPDTQYF
>TRBV5-1|TRBJ2-5|NA|NA
TGCGCCAGCAGCACCGGGACATCTGGGGAGACCCAGTACTTC
CASSTGTSGETQYF
>TRBV27|TRBJ2-1|TRBD2|NA
TGTGCCAGCAGTTTATTCCCTAGCGGGAGGCCTACCTACAATGAGCAGTTCTTC
CASSLFPSGRPTYNEQFF
>TRBV7-8|TRBJ1-5|TRBD1|NA
TGTGCCAGCAGCTTATTTACGACAGGGAATCAGCCCCAGCATTTT
CASSLFTTGNQPQHF
>TRBV29-1|TRBJ2-7|TRBD2|NA
TGCAGCGTTGTGAGAGGGGTCGGACTAGCGGGAAACTACGAGCAGTACTTC
CSVVRGVGLAGNYEQYF
>TRBV13|TRBJ2-1|NA|NA
TGTGCCAGCAGCTTAGGGGCACACAATGAGCAGTTCTTC
CASSLGAHNEQFF
>TRBV7-9|TRBJ1-1|NA|NA
TGTGCCAGCAGCTTCGTCCCTGAAGCTTTCTTT
CASSFVPEAFF
>TRBV11-3|TRBJ2-3|NA|NA
TGTGCCAGCAGCTTAGGGGCTAGCACAGATACGCAGTATTTT
CASSLGASTDTQYF
>TRBV4-1|TRBJ2-5|NA|NA
TGCGCCAGCAGACCGTACTTCGGGGGGCTAGAGACCCAGTACTTC
CASRPYFGGLETQYF
>TRBV28|TRBJ1-1|TRBD1|NA
TGTGCCAGCAGTCCCCACAGGGGTTCGGCTGAAGCTTTCTTT
CASSPHRGSAEAFF
>TRBV28|TRBJ2-7|NA|NA
TGTGCCAGCTCAGTCAGCTCCTACGAGCAGTACTTC
CASSVSSYEQYF
>TRBV5-1|TRBJ2-7|TRBD2|NA
TGCGCCAGCCGGACTTCGCGGGGGTTATACTACGAGCAGTACTTC
CASRTSRGLYYEQYF
>TRBV5-6|TRBJ1-2|NA|NA
TGTGCCAGCAGGCAGGGCTATGGCTACACCTTC
CASRQGYGYTF
>TRBV7-9|TRBJ1-3|NA|once
TGTGCCAGCAGCTTAGCGGGGGGGGCAGAAGGAAACACCATATATTTT
CASSLAGGAEGNTIYF
>TRBV9|TRBJ2-5|NA|NA
TGTGCCAGCAGCGTAGATCCAGGAGAGACCCAGTACTTC
CASSVDPGETQYF
>TRBV5-1|TRBJ1-1|NA|NA
TGCGCCAGCGGGCCTAGCCGCTCGGACGAAGCTTTCTTT
CASGPSRSDEAFF
>TRBV7-9|TRBJ2-5|TRBD2|NA
TGTGCCAGCAGCCAAGGACTAGCGGGGTACCAAGAGACCCAGTACTTC
CASSQGLAGYQETQYF
>TRBV6-5|TRBJ2-7|TRBD1|NA
TGTGCCAGCAGTTACCAGACAGGGTATCGGATCTACGAGCAGTACTTC
CASSYQTGYRIYEQYF
>TRBV11-2|TRBJ1-4|TRBD1|NA
TGTGCCAGCAGCTGGCCCTCTCGGACAGGGCCCGATGAAAAACTGTTTTTT
CASSWPSRTGPDEKLFF
>TRBV5-1|TRBJ1-5|NA|once
TGCGCCAGCAGCTTGGGCGACAGCTTAAATCAGCCCCAGCATTTT
CASSLGDSLNQPQHF
>TRBV4-1|TRBJ1-1|NA|NA
TGCGCCAGCAGCGGGGGGTTGAACACTGAAGCTTTCTTT
CASSGGLNTEAFF
>TRBV7-9|TRBJ1-6|NA|NA
TGTGCCAGCAGCCTCGACAGTGATAATTCACCCCTCCACTTT
CASSLDSDNSPLHF
>TRBV29-1|TRBJ1-1|TRBD1|NA
TGCAGCGTTGACCCAGACAGGGTAACGAACACTGAAGCTTTCTTT
CSVDPDRVTNTEAFF
>TRBV7-8|TRBJ2-1|TRBD2|NA
TGTGCCAGCAGCTCTCCCTTAGTGGGACTAGCGGGAGGGAATGAGCAGTTCTTC
CASSSPLVGLAGGNEQFF
>TRBV5-4|TRBJ2-4|NA|NA
TGTGCCAGCAGCTTGGTTGGGGGGGCACAAAACATTCAGTACTTC
CASSLVGGAQNIQYF
>TRBV28|TRBJ1-5|NA|NA
TGTGCCAGCAGTTTGGCAGGGTTCAATCAGCCCCAGCATTTT
CASSLAGFNQPQHF
>TRBV9|TRBJ1-2|NA|NA
TGTGCCAGCAGCGATCGGGGACTCCCGGAAGGCTATGGCTACACCTTC
CASSDRGLPEGYGYTF
>TRBV10-3|TRBJ2-1|TRBD2|NA
TGTGCCATCAGCTTCTCCGGGACTAGCGGCCACTATGAGCAGTTCTTC
CAISFSGTSGHYEQFF
>TRBV6-6|TRBJ1-3|NA|NA
TGTGCCAGCATTCAGGGTATAAGCTCTGGAAACACCATATATTTT
CASIQGISSGNTIYF
>TRBV19|TRBJ1-2|NA|NA
TGTGCCAGTAGTCCCAAGGACTGGGGTTTACCCACTAACTATGGCTACACCTTC
CASSPKDWGLPTNYGYTF
>TRBV7-9|TRBJ1-1|NA|few
TGTGCCAGCAGCCTGACCGGGGGAGCTGACACTGAAGCTTTCTTT
CASSLTGGADTEAFF
>TRBV15|TRBJ2-1|NA|NA
TGTGCCACCAGCAGAGAGAGTGAGCAGTTCTTC
CATSRESEQFF
>TRBV6-1|TRBJ2-5|TRBD2|NA
TGTGCCAGCAGTGAACGACTAGCGGGGGGGCAAGAGACCCAGTACTTC
CASSERLAGGQETQYF
>TRBV6-1|TRBJ1-1|NA|NA
TGTGCCAGCAGTGAACGAGCTGAGGTCCCTGAAGCTTTCTTT
CASSERAEVPEAFF
>TRBV28|TRBJ1-1|NA|NA
TGTGCCAGCAGTTTATTACAGGCGAACACTGAAGCTTTCTTT
CASSLLQANTEAFF
>TRBV9|TRBJ2-3|TRBD2|NA
TGTGCCAGCAGCGCCCGTAGCGGGGGCACAGATACGCAGTATTTT
CASSARSGGTDTQYF
>TRBV4-1|TRBJ2-7|TRBD2|NA
TGCGCCAGCAGCCCACTAGCGGGAGAGGGGGGACGGCAGTACTTC
CASSPLAGEGGRQYF
>TRBV11-3|TRBJ1-2|TRBD1|NA
TGTGCCAGCAGCTTAGGCGACAGGGTGGAACTCATGGATAACTATGGCTACACCTTC
CASSLGDRVELMDNYGYTF
>TRBV18|TRBJ2-7|TRBD2|NA
TGTGCCAGCTCACGGGCCCTAGCGGGAGAGGCGGACGAGCAGTACTTC
CASSRALAGEADEQYF
>TRBV4-1|TRBJ1-1|NA|once
TGCGCCAGCAGGGGAGCCACTGAAGCTTTCTTT
CASRGATEAFF